This is a list of T cell receptor beta chains from one sample in a study of blood T cells in healthy people across ages. Via MiXCR, TCRdb re-called the 5' RACE reads, giving one row per CDR3 protein. This sample has around 1,900,000 distinct CDR3 sequences, with about two fifths found just once. Sequencing was performed on blood. These receptors came from a human donor in good health. Each CDR3 is given with its conserved first and last residue. The order of the fields is clone size, J gene, D gene, V gene, CDR3 DNA, CDR3 protein. D genes are given only for firm matches. The size field is filled for only some rows; it gives once, few, many or a size class.

clone size: many; J gene: TRBJ2-7; D gene: TRBD1; V gene: TRBV7-9; CDR3 DNA: TGTGCCAGCAGCCTAGAGACAGGGGGCGCCGAGCAGTACTTC; CDR3 protein: CASSLETGGAEQYF
clone size: NA; J gene: TRBJ1-1; D gene: NA; V gene: TRBV5-5; CDR3 DNA: TGTGCCAGCAGCCCAGGATGGGGGTCGAACACTGAAGCTTTCTTT; CDR3 protein: CASSPGWGSNTEAFF
clone size: NA; J gene: TRBJ2-4; D gene: NA; V gene: TRBV10-3; CDR3 DNA: TGTGCCATCAGCGAGGGGGGGTCCTACAATGAGCAGTACTTC; CDR3 protein: CAISEGGSYNEQYF
clone size: NA; J gene: TRBJ1-2; D gene: NA; V gene: TRBV12-3/TRBV12-4; CDR3 DNA: TGTGCCAGCAGTTTAGATTTGGCCGAATGGAGCTATGGCTACACCTTC; CDR3 protein: CASSLDLAEWSYGYTF
clone size: NA; J gene: TRBJ2-7; D gene: NA; V gene: TRBV20-1; CDR3 DNA: TGCAGTGCTAGGCATAAGCACGAGCAGTACTTC; CDR3 protein: CSARHKHEQYF
clone size: many; J gene: TRBJ1-2; D gene: TRBD1; V gene: TRBV20-1; CDR3 DNA: TGCAGTGCTTCACAGGGGATTGATAACTATGGCTACACCTTC; CDR3 protein: CSASQGIDNYGYTF
clone size: NA; J gene: TRBJ1-4; D gene: NA; V gene: TRBV14; CDR3 DNA: TGTGCCAACAGCCAAGATCACCGGGTAGGCGAAAAACTGTTTTTT; CDR3 protein: CANSQDHRVGEKLFF
clone size: NA; J gene: TRBJ1-1; D gene: NA; V gene: TRBV9; CDR3 DNA: TGTGCCAGCAGCGTAGGGGGGACCCTTTCCCAAGGGGCTGAAGCTTTCTTT; CDR3 protein: CASSVGGTLSQGAEAFF
clone size: NA; J gene: TRBJ1-1; D gene: TRBD1; V gene: TRBV4-2; CDR3 DNA: TGTGCCAGCAGGGGAATTGACAGGGCGAACACTGAAGCTTTCTTT; CDR3 protein: CASRGIDRANTEAFF
clone size: few; J gene: TRBJ1-5; D gene: NA; V gene: TRBV20-1; CDR3 DNA: TGCAGTGCTAGCTCGGGGTTTAGCAATCAGCCCCAGCATTTT; CDR3 protein: CSASSGFSNQPQHF
clone size: NA; J gene: TRBJ1-1; D gene: NA; V gene: TRBV6-2/TRBV6-3; CDR3 DNA: TGTGCCAGCAGTTATGATGGAGGGAACACTGAAGCTTTCTTT; CDR3 protein: CASSYDGGNTEAFF
clone size: NA; J gene: TRBJ1-1; D gene: TRBD1; V gene: TRBV7-2; CDR3 DNA: TGTGCCAGCAGCCCGCGATCAGGGGGCGGAACTGAAGCTTTCTTT; CDR3 protein: CASSPRSGGGTEAFF
clone size: many; J gene: TRBJ2-3; D gene: NA; V gene: TRBV29-1; CDR3 DNA: TGCAGCGTTGATGATACCTCGACAGATACGCAGTATTTT; CDR3 protein: CSVDDTSTDTQYF
clone size: once; J gene: TRBJ2-1; D gene: NA; V gene: TRBV9; CDR3 DNA: TGTGCCAGCAGCGTAGATGGGGAGGATAGTTACAATGAGCAGTTCTTC; CDR3 protein: CASSVDGEDSYNEQFF
clone size: many; J gene: TRBJ2-1; D gene: TRBD2; V gene: TRBV5-1; CDR3 DNA: TGCGCCAGCAGTCGCGCCGGGGGGAGTTACAATGAGCAGTTCTTC; CDR3 protein: CASSRAGGSYNEQFF
clone size: NA; J gene: TRBJ2-7; D gene: TRBD1; V gene: TRBV29-1; CDR3 DNA: TGCAGCGTTGAGGACAGGGAGTACGAGCAGTACTTC; CDR3 protein: CSVEDREYEQYF
clone size: NA; J gene: TRBJ2-1; D gene: NA; V gene: TRBV12-3/TRBV12-4; CDR3 DNA: TGTGCCAGCAGTCACACGTCCTACAATGAGCAGTTCTTC; CDR3 protein: CASSHTSYNEQFF
clone size: NA; J gene: TRBJ2-7; D gene: NA; V gene: TRBV5-6; CDR3 DNA: TGTGCCAGTCTCGGGGGACCGCCGTACGAGCAGTACTTC; CDR3 protein: CASLGGPPYEQYF
clone size: few; J gene: TRBJ2-7; D gene: NA; V gene: TRBV4-2; CDR3 DNA: TGTGCCAGCAGCCTCCATGGGGATGAGCAGTACTTC; CDR3 protein: CASSLHGDEQYF
clone size: once; J gene: TRBJ2-3; D gene: NA; V gene: TRBV13; CDR3 DNA: TGTACCAGCAGCTACGTTGGAGGCACAGATACGCAGTATTTT; CDR3 protein: CTSSYVGGTDTQYF
clone size: NA; J gene: TRBJ2-3; D gene: NA; V gene: TRBV4-3; CDR3 DNA: TGCGCCAGCAGCCAAGACGCTAGCGAAAGCACAGATACGCAGTATTTT; CDR3 protein: CASSQDASESTDTQYF
clone size: NA; J gene: TRBJ2-1; D gene: NA; V gene: TRBV11-2; CDR3 DNA: TGTGCCAGCAGCGATCTCAGGGCCTACAATGAGCAGTTCTTC; CDR3 protein: CASSDLRAYNEQFF
clone size: NA; J gene: TRBJ1-2; D gene: NA; V gene: TRBV20-1; CDR3 DNA: TGCAGTGCTAGAGATGGGGGGGGTGCCCTGGGGGGCTACACCTTC; CDR3 protein: CSARDGGGALGGYTF
clone size: NA; J gene: TRBJ2-5; D gene: NA; V gene: TRBV5-1; CDR3 DNA: TGCGCCAGCAGCCCTATGCGGTTTCGGGAGACCCAGTACTTC; CDR3 protein: CASSPMRFRETQYF
clone size: few; J gene: TRBJ2-1; D gene: NA; V gene: TRBV20-1; CDR3 DNA: TGCAGTGCTCTCGTTTCACAGGGCAATGAGCAGTTCTTC; CDR3 protein: CSALVSQGNEQFF
clone size: few; J gene: TRBJ2-1; D gene: TRBD1; V gene: TRBV11-3; CDR3 DNA: TGTGCCAGCAGCCTAGAGGCTGGAGGACAGGGTGAGCAGTTCTTC; CDR3 protein: CASSLEAGGQGEQFF
clone size: few; J gene: TRBJ2-3; D gene: NA; V gene: TRBV29-1; CDR3 DNA: TGCAGCGTTGCCGTGGCGCAGGCAGATACGCAGTATTTT; CDR3 protein: CSVAVAQADTQYF
clone size: few; J gene: TRBJ1-2; D gene: NA; V gene: TRBV12-3/TRBV12-4; CDR3 DNA: TGTGCCAGCGCCGACTATGGCTACACCTTC; CDR3 protein: CASADYGYTF
clone size: NA; J gene: TRBJ2-1; D gene: NA; V gene: TRBV3-1; CDR3 DNA: TGTGCCAGCAGCCAAAAGTCAGGTAGTGGTTCACCTTACAATGAGCAGTTCTTC; CDR3 protein: CASSQKSGSGSPYNEQFF
clone size: few; J gene: TRBJ1-5; D gene: NA; V gene: TRBV7-8; CDR3 DNA: TGTGCCAGCAGTCAATGGGGGGACTATGATGAGAATCAGCCCCAGCATTTT; CDR3 protein: CASSQWGDYDENQPQHF
clone size: few; J gene: TRBJ2-5; D gene: NA; V gene: TRBV7-2; CDR3 DNA: TGTGCCAGCAGTTTAACCAGGAACCAAGAGACCCAGTACTTC; CDR3 protein: CASSLTRNQETQYF
clone size: NA; J gene: TRBJ1-1; D gene: NA; V gene: TRBV7-8; CDR3 DNA: TGTGCCAGCAGCTTAGCAATAAGGGGGAACACTGAAGCTTTCTTT; CDR3 protein: CASSLAIRGNTEAFF
clone size: many; J gene: TRBJ2-3; D gene: TRBD2; V gene: TRBV9; CDR3 DNA: TGTGCCAGCAGCGTTGGACTAGCAAGCACAGATACGCAGTATTTT; CDR3 protein: CASSVGLASTDTQYF
clone size: NA; J gene: TRBJ1-2; D gene: NA; V gene: TRBV7-9; CDR3 DNA: TGTGTCGGCAGCTTAGAGCGGGGGCGCGCCACCTTC; CDR3 protein: CVGSLERGRATF
clone size: NA; J gene: TRBJ1-4; D gene: NA; V gene: TRBV4-3; CDR3 DNA: TGCGCCAGCAGCCAAAGCAGGGCAGCTAATGAAAAACTGTTTTTT; CDR3 protein: CASSQSRAANEKLFF
clone size: NA; J gene: TRBJ2-5; D gene: NA; V gene: TRBV7-9; CDR3 DNA: TGTGCCACGGGTGGGGGGAACCAAGAGACCCAGTACTTC; CDR3 protein: CATGGGNQETQYF
clone size: few; J gene: TRBJ2-1; D gene: NA; V gene: TRBV4-1; CDR3 DNA: TGCGCCAGCAGCCAAAGACCGGGACTCAATGAGCAGTTCTTC; CDR3 protein: CASSQRPGLNEQFF
clone size: NA; J gene: TRBJ2-7; D gene: TRBD1; V gene: TRBV6-7; CDR3 DNA: TGTGCCAGCACTCGGAGCGCAGGGGGCATCGACTACGAGCAGTACTTC; CDR3 protein: CASTRSAGGIDYEQYF
clone size: NA; J gene: TRBJ2-7; D gene: NA; V gene: TRBV20-1; CDR3 DNA: TGCAGTGCTAGCGTAGACTACGAGCAGTACTTC; CDR3 protein: CSASVDYEQYF
clone size: NA; J gene: TRBJ1-1; D gene: TRBD1; V gene: TRBV20-1; CDR3 DNA: TGCAGTGCTGGGGACAGGGGATGGGGAGACACTGAAGCTTTCTTT; CDR3 protein: CSAGDRGWGDTEAFF
clone size: NA; J gene: TRBJ2-4; D gene: TRBD1; V gene: TRBV20-1; CDR3 DNA: TGCAGTGCCGGACCCGACAGGGCAGATGGGATTCAGTACTTC; CDR3 protein: CSAGPDRADGIQYF
clone size: NA; J gene: TRBJ1-1; D gene: TRBD1; V gene: TRBV25-1; CDR3 DNA: TGTGCCAGCAGAGTAGGGGGCCTGAACACTGAAGCTTTCTTT; CDR3 protein: CASRVGGLNTEAFF
clone size: few; J gene: TRBJ2-7; D gene: NA; V gene: TRBV7-2; CDR3 DNA: TGTGCCAGCAGCTTAGGCGCTCAGGTCTACGAGCAGTACTTC; CDR3 protein: CASSLGAQVYEQYF
clone size: once; J gene: TRBJ1-2; D gene: NA; V gene: TRBV29-1; CDR3 DNA: TGCAGCGCACGCAGATCCGACCTTGTTCATGGCTACACCTTC; CDR3 protein: CSARRSDLVHGYTF
clone size: few; J gene: TRBJ2-7; D gene: NA; V gene: TRBV4-3; CDR3 DNA: TGCACCAGCAGCCAAGTCATTTCGAGAGGGGACGAGCAGTACTTC; CDR3 protein: CTSSQVISRGDEQYF
clone size: NA; J gene: TRBJ2-3; D gene: TRBD2; V gene: TRBV28; CDR3 DNA: TGTGCCAGCCAAGAAGCGGGGTTCACAGATACGCAGTATTTT; CDR3 protein: CASQEAGFTDTQYF
clone size: few; J gene: TRBJ2-6; D gene: NA; V gene: TRBV10-3; CDR3 DNA: TGTGCCGCCCAGGGTCGCTCTGGGGCCAACGTCCTGACTTTC; CDR3 protein: CAAQGRSGANVLTF
clone size: NA; J gene: TRBJ1-5; D gene: NA; V gene: TRBV20-1; CDR3 DNA: TGCAGTGCTCCGGTTCGGGGGACGGGGCAGCCCCAGCATTTT; CDR3 protein: CSAPVRGTGQPQHF
clone size: NA; J gene: TRBJ1-2; D gene: NA; V gene: TRBV9; CDR3 DNA: TGTGCCAGCAGCGTAGGGGTAGGCGCTTATGGCTACACCTTC; CDR3 protein: CASSVGVGAYGYTF
clone size: few; J gene: TRBJ1-2; D gene: NA; V gene: TRBV7-3; CDR3 DNA: TGTGCCAGCAGCTTAATGAGAGGGGGGGGTTACACCTTC; CDR3 protein: CASSLMRGGGYTF
clone size: NA; J gene: TRBJ2-3; D gene: TRBD2; V gene: TRBV12-3/TRBV12-4; CDR3 DNA: TGTGCCAGCAGCCCTCCCGGGGACTACCCGCCAGATACGCAGTATTTT; CDR3 protein: CASSPPGDYPPDTQYF